This T cell receptor beta chain was retrieved from a study of human T cells and chemical hapten exposure. Study-wide results and limits: Sensitizing to DPC left TCRs with a frequency above 1 in 1000 unaltered.

Separate cDNA molecules received unique molecular identifiers, which the library attached to them. Original analysis: There were a median of around 100,000 TCRs per sample, with a range from roughly 20,000 to 700,000. TCRdb fed the RACE reads into MiXCR, producing one record per CDR3 protein. These V and J calls are TCRdb output, not the study's own analysis. The table has 45,000 or so distinct CDR3 sequences, 4.4% seen once. The time point was: healthy volunteer bleed at 2 weeks. Someone pulled total RNA out of unfractionated whole blood. There are many counts of this clonotype. Its antigen is as yet unknown. The CDR3 runs 11 residues. The V end was cut by 5 bases, the J end by 5 bases, with 6 bases between.

Sequencing was carried out using whole blood. The chain uses TRBV12-3 or TRBV12-4 and TRBJ1-2; possible D gene TRBD1, 5 bases. This clonotype was sampled from a human donor in good health. Some clones in this sample may be carry-over from other donors' samples. The CDR3 sequence: CASSQGYGYTF. The CDR3 bases are TGTGCCAGCAGTCAGGGATATGGCTACACCTTC.